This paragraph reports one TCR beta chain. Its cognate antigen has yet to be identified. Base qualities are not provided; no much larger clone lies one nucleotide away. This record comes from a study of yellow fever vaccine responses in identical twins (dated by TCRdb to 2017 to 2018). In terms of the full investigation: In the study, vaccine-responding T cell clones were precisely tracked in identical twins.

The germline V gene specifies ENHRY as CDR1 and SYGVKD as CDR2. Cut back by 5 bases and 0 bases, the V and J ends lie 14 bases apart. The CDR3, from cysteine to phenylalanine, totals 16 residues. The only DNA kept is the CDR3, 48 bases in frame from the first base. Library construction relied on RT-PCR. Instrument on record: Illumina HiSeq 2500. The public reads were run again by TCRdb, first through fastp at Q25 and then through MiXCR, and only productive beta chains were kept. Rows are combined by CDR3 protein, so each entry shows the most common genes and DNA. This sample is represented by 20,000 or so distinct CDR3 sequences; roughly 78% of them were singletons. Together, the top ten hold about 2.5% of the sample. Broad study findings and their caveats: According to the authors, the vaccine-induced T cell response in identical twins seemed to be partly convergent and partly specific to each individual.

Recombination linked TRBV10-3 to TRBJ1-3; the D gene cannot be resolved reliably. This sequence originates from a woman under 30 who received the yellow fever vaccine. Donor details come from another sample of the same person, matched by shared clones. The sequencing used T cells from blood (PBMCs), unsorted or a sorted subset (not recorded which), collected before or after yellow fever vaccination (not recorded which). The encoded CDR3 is CAISPRTASSGNTIYF. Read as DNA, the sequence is TGTGCCATCAGTCCCCGGACGGCAAGCTCTGGAAACACCATATATTTT.